A selection of T cell receptor beta chains follows, all from one sample in a study of blood T cell repertoires in COVID-19. Assay: immunoSEQ multiplex PCR; the TCRdb copy retains only in-frame clones and omits some. The sample holds under 200,000 clones, about four fifths seen once. The sample was peripheral blood. These receptors all come from a woman older than 75 with COVID-19, enrolled during active disease. Both conserved end residues are part of each CDR3. Each record gives: V gene, J gene, clone size, D gene, CDR3 protein, CDR3 DNA. A D gene is named only where the DNA matches it firmly. Size is omitted from some rows. Given values are once, few, many or a class for expanded clones.

>TRBV24-1|TRBJ2-4|-|TRBD1
CATSEGQLAKNIQYF
TGTGCCACCAGTGAGGGACAGTTAGCCAAAAACATTCAGTACTTC
>TRBV25-1|TRBJ1-2|-|-
CASSGSGVLYGYTF
TGTGCCAGCAGTGGTTCGGGGGTCCTGTATGGCTACACCTTC
>TRBV2|TRBJ2-5|-|-
CASLKQGGGETQYF
TGTGCCAGCCTTAAACAGGGCGGGGGAGAGACCCAGTACTTC
>TRBV5-4|TRBJ2-2|-|-
CASSHAGRTSTGELFF
TGTGCCAGCAGCCACGCAGGGAGGACGAGCACCGGGGAGCTGTTTTTT
>TRBV28|TRBJ2-1|-|-
CASSAQYNEQFF
TGTGCCAGCAGCGCACAGTACAATGAGCAGTTCTTC
>TRBV30|TRBJ1-1|few|TRBD1
CAWGKDRGREAFF
TGTGCCTGGGGGAAAGACAGGGGCCGAGAAGCTTTCTTT
>TRBV2|TRBJ1-5|-|-
CASTVRGTSNQPQHF
TGTGCCAGCACCGTGCGGGGGACTAGCAATCAGCCCCAGCATTTT
>TRBV18|TRBJ2-3|-|TRBD2
CASSPAGGMTDTQYF
TGTGCCAGCTCACCTGCGGGGGGCATGACAGATACGCAGTATTTT
>TRBV7-2|TRBJ2-1|-|-
CASSLNPTWWQVSVEQFF
TGTGCCAGCAGCTTAAACCCCACCTGGTGGCAGGTTAGTGTTGAGCAGTTCTTC
>TRBV7-9|TRBJ2-1|once|-
CASSSNNEQFF
TGTGCCAGCAGCTCAAACAATGAGCAGTTCTTC
>TRBV28|TRBJ1-6|-|-
CASNGQGLDSPLHF
TGTGCCAGCAATGGGCAGGGGTTAGATTCACCCCTCCACTTT
>TRBV9|TRBJ2-5|-|TRBD2
CASSVALAGASQETQYF
TGTGCCAGCAGCGTAGCCCTAGCGGGGGCCTCACAAGAGACCCAGTACTTC
>TRBV7-2|TRBJ2-7|-|-
CASSLTVADSYEQYF
TGTGCCAGCAGCTTAACGGTAGCGGACTCCTACGAGCAGTACTTC
>TRBV4-3|TRBJ1-2|-|-
CASSQATGYGYTF
TGCGCCAGCAGCCAAGCGACAGGCTATGGCTACACCTTC
>TRBV2|TRBJ1-2|-|-
CASSEQGNEDYGYTF
TGTGCCAGCAGTGAACAGGGAAATGAGGACTATGGCTACACCTTC
>TRBV5-6|TRBJ1-2|-|TRBD1
CASSLRTGVGYTF
TGTGCCAGCAGCCTACGGACAGGGGTGGGCTACACCTTC
>TRBV6-5|TRBJ2-7|-|TRBD2
CASRLTLAGVYEQYF
TGTGCCAGCAGACTTACCCTAGCGGGCGTCTACGAGCAGTACTTC
>TRBV10-1|TRBJ2-3|-|TRBD2
CASSDSGRALDTQYF
TGCGCCAGCAGTGATAGCGGGAGGGCCCTAGATACGCAGTATTTT
>TRBV5-1|TRBJ2-1|-|-
CASTPLLAVYNEQFF
TGCGCCAGCACCCCTTTACTAGCAGTTTACAATGAGCAGTTCTTC
>TRBV6-6|TRBJ1-4|-|-
CASSAGSQNEKLFF
TGTGCCAGCAGTGCCGGGTCCCAAAATGAAAAACTGTTTTTT
>TRBV4-1|TRBJ1-2|-|TRBD1
CASSQDRQGARSTYGYTF
TGCGCCAGCAGCCAAGATCGTCAGGGGGCCCGATCTACCTATGGCTACACCTTC
>TRBV30|TRBJ1-4|-|-
CAWSERANEKLFF
TGTGCCTGGAGTGAGCGTGCTAATGAAAAACTGTTTTTT
>TRBV25-1|TRBJ1-5|-|-
CASSPRGVASQPQHF
TGTGCCAGCAGCCCCAGGGGAGTAGCTAGTCAGCCCCAGCATTTT
>TRBV18|TRBJ2-7|once|TRBD1
CASSPRTGSYEQYF
TGTGCCAGCTCACCGCGGACAGGATCCTACGAGCAGTACTTC
>TRBV30|TRBJ1-2|-|-
CAWSVSYGYTF
TGTGCCTGGAGTGTTAGCTATGGCTACACCTTC
>TRBV12-5|TRBJ2-1|-|-
CASGFYRGLANEQFF
TGTGCTAGTGGTTTCTACAGGGGACTCGCCAATGAGCAGTTCTTC
>TRBV5-1|TRBJ1-1|-|-
CASSQTLASTEAFF
TGCGCCAGCAGCCAAACATTAGCAAGCACTGAAGCTTTCTTT
>TRBV4-1|TRBJ2-1|-|-
CASSFPPGEQFF
TGCGCCAGCAGCTTCCCTCCCGGTGAGCAGTTCTTC
>TRBV11-2|TRBJ2-7|-|TRBD1
CASSLGGSTGIPYEQYF
TGTGCCAGCAGCTTAGGAGGCTCGACAGGGATCCCCTACGAGCAGTACTTC
>TRBV7-6|TRBJ2-1|-|TRBD2
CASSSGLTSGGTFYNEQFF
TGTGCCAGCAGCTCCGGACTGACTAGCGGGGGGACTTTCTACAATGAGCAGTTCTTC
>TRBV6-1|TRBJ2-5|-|-
CASSELVAQETQYF
TGTGCCAGCAGTGAATTGGTGGCCCAAGAGACCCAGTACTTC
>TRBV12-3/TRBV12-4|TRBJ2-1|once|-
CASRPGQLNEQFF
TGTGCCAGCAGGCCCGGACAGCTAAATGAGCAGTTCTTC
>TRBV27|TRBJ2-3|-|TRBD1
CASKVTGGCFSTDTQYF
TGTGCCAGCAAAGTAACAGGGGGCTGCTTTAGCACAGATACGCAGTATTTT
>TRBV7-3|TRBJ2-1|-|TRBD2
CASRAGGRVSNEQFF
TGTGCCAGCAGGGCGGGCGGGAGAGTCTCAAATGAGCAGTTCTTC
>TRBV7-8|TRBJ2-7|-|TRBD2
CASSLTLAEAYEQYF
TGTGCCAGCAGCTTAACACTAGCGGAAGCCTACGAGCAGTACTTC
>TRBV15|TRBJ1-2|-|-
CATSLGRVDYGYTF
TGTGCCACCAGTTTAGGCCGGGTAGACTATGGCTACACCTTC
>TRBV30|TRBJ1-2|-|-
CAWSVHWAGRGYTF
TGTGCCTGGAGTGTACATTGGGCAGGGCGAGGCTACACCTTC
>TRBV27|TRBJ2-7|-|-
CASSSVQDRSYEQYF
TGTGCCAGCAGTTCGGTACAGGATCGCTCCTACGAGCAGTACTTC
>TRBV6-2/TRBV6-3|TRBJ2-7|-|TRBD1
CASSYVLRDSSSYEQYF
TGTGCCAGCAGTTACGTGCTGAGGGACAGTAGCTCCTACGAGCAGTACTTC
>TRBV19|TRBJ1-1|once|-
CASSEITGFGTEAFF
TGTGCCAGTAGTGAAATTACAGGGTTCGGCACTGAAGCTTTCTTT
>TRBV29-1|TRBJ1-5|-|-
CSVVLEGSQPQHF
TGCAGCGTTGTTCTGGAGGGTAGTCAGCCCCAGCATTTT
>TRBV4-1|TRBJ2-3|-|TRBD2
CASSQGDYAADTQYF
TGCGCCAGCAGCCAAGGGGACTATGCGGCAGATACGCAGTATTTT
>TRBV4-2|TRBJ2-2|once|TRBD2
CASSQKSGEMNTGELFF
TGTGCCAGCAGCCAAAAAAGCGGGGAGATGAACACCGGGGAGCTGTTTTTT
>TRBV27|TRBJ2-5|-|TRBD1
CASSPDRVYGSETQYF
TGTGCCAGCAGCCCAGACAGGGTTTATGGGTCGGAGACCCAGTACTTC
>TRBV5-1|TRBJ2-7|-|-
CASSLGLVWEQYF
TGCGCCAGCAGCTTGGGGCTAGTGTGGGAGCAGTACTTC
>TRBV4-1|TRBJ2-2|-|TRBD2
CASSKRLAGGNTGELFF
TGCGCCAGCAGCAAAAGACTAGCGGGAGGGAACACCGGGGAGCTGTTTTTT
>TRBV19|TRBJ2-7|-|-
CASSIGPPQAMGGYEQYF
TGTGCCAGTAGTATAGGGCCCCCACAAGCCATGGGGGGCTACGAGCAGTACTTC
>TRBV28|TRBJ1-5|-|-
CASTAGGSYQPQHF
TGTGCCAGCACCGCCGGGGGGAGTTATCAGCCCCAGCATTTT
>TRBV11-2|TRBJ2-2|-|TRBD1
CASRLTGTGGTGELFF
TGTGCCAGCAGACTCACCGGGACAGGGGGCACCGGGGAGCTGTTTTTT
>TRBV28|TRBJ2-7|-|-
CASMGPEGHTYEQYF
TGTGCCAGCATGGGCCCTGAGGGACATACCTACGAGCAGTACTTC
>TRBV7-3|TRBJ2-5|few|-
CASSSRLGEGQETQYF
TGTGCCAGCAGCTCCCGATTGGGAGAGGGCCAAGAGACCCAGTACTTC
>TRBV18|TRBJ1-1|-|-
CASSKEQGTEAFF
TGTGCCAGCTCAAAAGAACAGGGAACTGAAGCTTTCTTT
>TRBV18|TRBJ2-5|-|-
CASSPYQETQYF
TGTGCCAGCTCACCCTACCAAGAGACCCAGTACTTC
>TRBV9|TRBJ2-7|-|TRBD1
CASSGRAGGKWEQYF
TGTGCCAGCAGCGGAAGGGCAGGGGGTAAATGGGAGCAGTACTTC
>TRBV15|TRBJ2-1|-|TRBD1
CATSGQGAAEQFF
TGTGCCACCAGCGGACAGGGGGCCGCTGAGCAGTTCTTC
>TRBV5-4|TRBJ2-3|-|TRBD2
CASSLGRTSGRAMDTQYF
TGTGCCAGCAGCTTGGGGCGGACTAGCGGGAGGGCCATGGATACGCAGTATTTT
>TRBV28|TRBJ2-1|-|TRBD2
CASRRRLAGVNEQFF
TGTGCCAGCAGACGCCGACTAGCGGGGGTCAATGAGCAGTTCTTC